These T cell receptor beta chains were read from a single sample in a study of early T cells in non-severe SARS-CoV-2 infection. TCRdb reprocessed the 5' RACE reads with MiXCR, giving one entry per CDR3 protein. Here the sample spans roughly 77,000 distinct CDR3 sequences, roughly 12% being singletons. Sequencing was done on a sample of whole blood. All receptors come from an adult who was a healthcare worker with PCR-confirmed SARS-CoV-2 infection or an uninfected control (not recorded which). Both conserved end residues are part of each CDR3. A D gene is named only where the DNA matches it firmly. A row's size may be missing; if present it is once, few, many or a size class.

>NA|TRBJ2-7|TRBV16|few
TGTGCCAGCAGCCAATTTGGTTACGAGCAGTACTTC
CASSQFGYEQYF
>NA|TRBJ2-1|TRBV19|many
TGTGCCAGTAGTATGTCGGGTTCTTACAATGAGCAGTTCTTC
CASSMSGSYNEQFF
>TRBD2|TRBJ2-1|TRBV6-5|NA
TGTGCCAGCAGGACCGGACTAGCGGGCTACAATGAGCAGTTCTTC
CASRTGLAGYNEQFF
>NA|TRBJ1-1|TRBV12-3/TRBV12-4|few
TGTGCCAGCAGTTTTCCAAGTTTCCCTCTGGGTTTCTCGAACACTGAAGCTTTCTTT
CASSFPSFPLGFSNTEAFF
>NA|TRBJ2-7|TRBV12-5|NA
TGTGCTAGTGGCCAGATCAAATGGGGAGGTCCCTCTAACTACGAGCAGTACTTC
CASGQIKWGGPSNYEQYF
>NA|TRBJ1-4|TRBV12-3/TRBV12-4|few
TGTGCCAGCAGGCGGGACACCCAGAATGAAAAACTGTTTTTT
CASRRDTQNEKLFF
>TRBD2|TRBJ2-1|TRBV15|many
TGTGCCACCAGCAGAGGAATCCTGGCCGCGGGAGGCCTCAATGAGCAGTTCTTC
CATSRGILAAGGLNEQFF
>NA|TRBJ2-7|TRBV19|few
TGTGCCAGTGGGCCCCCCTACGAGCAGTACTTC
CASGPPYEQYF
>NA|TRBJ2-5|TRBV29-1|few
TGCAGCGTGCCAGGACAAGAGACCCAGTACTTC
CSVPGQETQYF
>TRBD1|TRBJ1-2|TRBV7-9|many
TGTGCCAGCAGAGGACAGGGAAAGAACTATGGCTACACCTTC
CASRGQGKNYGYTF
>NA|TRBJ2-7|TRBV2|many
TGTGCCAGCAGTGAGGGCGGGGCGGCCTACGAGCAGTACTTC
CASSEGGAAYEQYF
>NA|TRBJ2-2|TRBV21-1|once
TGTGCCAGCAGATCAAAGAGGCCTAATGGGAACACCGGGGAGCTGTTTTTT
CASRSKRPNGNTGELFF
>TRBD1|TRBJ2-1|TRBV11-2|NA
TGTGCCAGCAGCAAGGGACAGGGGGAAAATGAGCAGTTCTTC
CASSKGQGENEQFF
>TRBD1|TRBJ2-7|TRBV12-3/TRBV12-4|NA
TGTGCCAGCAGGGGACAGGGGAGCTCCTACGAGCAGTACTTC
CASRGQGSSYEQYF
>TRBD1|TRBJ1-4|TRBV7-9|NA
TGTGCCAGCAGCTTCGGACAGGCGGATAAACTGTTTTTT
CASSFGQADKLFF
>TRBD2|TRBJ2-1|TRBV7-9|many
TGTGCCAGCATCCCTCCTAGCGGCCTCAATGAGCAGTTCTTC
CASIPPSGLNEQFF
>NA|TRBJ2-7|TRBV18|NA
TGTGCCAGCTCACCGACTCATACAGGGTTCAGGAGCTACGAGCAGTACTTC
CASSPTHTGFRSYEQYF
>NA|TRBJ2-7|TRBV5-1|many
TGCGCCAGCAGCTTGGCGGGGCCCGGGGCGGGCAGATCCTACGAGCAGTACTTC
CASSLAGPGAGRSYEQYF
>NA|TRBJ1-1|TRBV18|NA
TGTGCCAGCTCACCAGGGGCAGGCATGAACACTGAAGCTTTCTTT
CASSPGAGMNTEAFF
>TRBD2|TRBJ2-5|TRBV6-2/TRBV6-3|NA
TGTGCCAGCTCCCAATTGCGGGAGGGCCTGTGGACCCAGTACTTC
CASSQLREGLWTQYF
>NA|TRBJ2-5|TRBV11-2|many
TGTGCCAGCAGCCCATGGGGAACCAAGAAAGAGACCCAGTACTTC
CASSPWGTKKETQYF
>NA|TRBJ2-3|TRBV7-8|once
TGTGCCAGCAGCCCCCTCACGTTAGATACGCAGTATTTT
CASSPLTLDTQYF
>NA|TRBJ2-2|TRBV20-1|NA
TGCAGTGCTAGCCCCAGGGGGGGAGGGCACGCCGGGGAGCTGTTTTTT
CSASPRGGGHAGELFF
>NA|TRBJ2-5|TRBV20-1|many
TGCAGTGCTAGATATGCAGGGCAAGAGACCCAGTACTTC
CSARYAGQETQYF
>NA|TRBJ2-5|TRBV5-1|many
TGCGCCAGCAGCGTACTAGCTGGGGTGCAGGAGACCCAGTACTTC
CASSVLAGVQETQYF
>NA|TRBJ1-6|TRBV20-1|NA
TGCAGTGCTGGGGCTTTGGGAGCCCATAATTCACCCCTCCACTTT
CSAGALGAHNSPLHF
>NA|TRBJ1-1|TRBV2|many
TGTGCCACCTCCGACCTGGACAACCTGAACACTGAAGCTTTCTTT
CATSDLDNLNTEAFF
>TRBD2|TRBJ2-3|TRBV5-8|few
TGTGCCAGCAGCGGCGGACTAGCGGGAGATACGCAGTATTTT
CASSGGLAGDTQYF
>NA|TRBJ1-2|TRBV20-1|few
TGCAGTGCTAGTAACGGGGTTGGCTATGGCTACACCTTC
CSASNGVGYGYTF
>NA|TRBJ2-5|TRBV5-1|many
TGCGCCAGCAGCTTGGAGAGCAGCCAAGAGACCCAGTACTTC
CASSLESSQETQYF
>NA|TRBJ1-2|TRBV24-1|many
TGTGCCACACAGGCTTCACGGGTGGATGGCTACACCTTC
CATQASRVDGYTF
>NA|TRBJ2-7|TRBV3-1|many
TGTGCCAGCAGCTCGGACGGTTACTACGAGCAGTACTTC
CASSSDGYYEQYF
>TRBD2|TRBJ2-1|TRBV6-5|many
TGTGCCAGCAGTTCCCCTAATAGCGGGAGTGAGCAGTTCTTC
CASSSPNSGSEQFF
>TRBD2|TRBJ2-3|TRBV5-1|NA
TGCGCCAGCCGCAGGACTAGCGGGGGGGCGGCAGATACGCAGTATTTT
CASRRTSGGAADTQYF
>NA|TRBJ2-7|TRBV6-1|many
TGTGCCAGCAGTGAGGCAGCCAACTACGAGCAGTACTTC
CASSEAANYEQYF
>NA|TRBJ1-3|TRBV2|NA
TGTGCCAGCAGTGCGGCATCTAGCTCTGGAAACACCATATATTTT
CASSAASSSGNTIYF
>NA|TRBJ1-4|TRBV29-1|many
TGCAGCGTTGAGAAGGGCGGTGAAAAACTGTTTTTT
CSVEKGGEKLFF
>NA|TRBJ2-3|TRBV18|few
TGTGCCAGCTCACCGGACAACTCAGATACGCAGTATTTT
CASSPDNSDTQYF
>NA|TRBJ1-3|TRBV29-1|few
TGCAGCGCCTCGACAGGCCTCTCTGGAAACACCATATATTTT
CSASTGLSGNTIYF
>TRBD1|TRBJ1-5|TRBV7-2|NA
TGTGCCAGCAGCTTCACAGGGGGCGAGCCCCAGCATTTT
CASSFTGGEPQHF
>NA|TRBJ2-1|TRBV5-5|few
TGTGCCAGCATTGGGCAGGGGATATACAATGAGCAGTTCTTC
CASIGQGIYNEQFF
>TRBD2|TRBJ2-3|TRBV20-1|few
TGCAGTGCTTGGACTAGCGGGGGGGTCTCCCAGTATTTT
CSAWTSGGVSQYF
>NA|TRBJ2-1|TRBV7-6|many
TGTGCCAGCAGCTTTAGGGCAGGGGATGAGCAGTTCTTC
CASSFRAGDEQFF
>NA|TRBJ2-4|TRBV3-1|NA
TGTGCCAGCAGCCAAGGCTGGCGGGGATTAGCCAAAAACATTCAGTACTTC
CASSQGWRGLAKNIQYF
>NA|TRBJ2-2|TRBV2|many
TGTGCCAGTAAGGGACCACGGAACACCGGGGAGCTGTTTTTT
CASKGPRNTGELFF
>NA|TRBJ2-1|TRBV15|few
TGTGCCACCAGCAGAGATCTCAGACAGGTCAATGAGCAGTTCTTC
CATSRDLRQVNEQFF
>NA|TRBJ2-2|TRBV3-1|many
TGTGCCAGCAGCCAAGTTGTGACAGGAACCGGGGAGCTGTTTTTT
CASSQVVTGTGELFF
>TRBD1|TRBJ2-2|TRBV27|few
TGTGCCAGCACCACTATGGACAGGGGGCGTAGGACCGGGGAGCTGTTTTTT
CASTTMDRGRRTGELFF
>TRBD1|TRBJ2-3|TRBV19|few
TGTGCCAGTAGTATAGGGGCCGGGACAGGACGAGTTACAGATACGCAGTATTTT
CASSIGAGTGRVTDTQYF
>NA|TRBJ2-5|TRBV7-9|few
TGTGCCAGCAGCCCTACCGGGGGGCAGGTCTCCAGGGCCCAGTACTTC
CASSPTGGQVSRAQYF
>TRBD1|TRBJ2-3|TRBV27|NA
TGTGCCAGCAGTTTTTCGACAGGGGAGTTCACAGATACGCAGTATTTT
CASSFSTGEFTDTQYF
>NA|TRBJ2-2|TRBV7-9|few
TGTGCCAGCAGCTTAGTAATGGAATCCGGGGAGCTGTTTTTT
CASSLVMESGELFF
>TRBD2|TRBJ2-3|TRBV7-9|many
TGTGCCAGCAGCTTAGCTAGCGGGGCAGATACGCAGTATTTT
CASSLASGADTQYF